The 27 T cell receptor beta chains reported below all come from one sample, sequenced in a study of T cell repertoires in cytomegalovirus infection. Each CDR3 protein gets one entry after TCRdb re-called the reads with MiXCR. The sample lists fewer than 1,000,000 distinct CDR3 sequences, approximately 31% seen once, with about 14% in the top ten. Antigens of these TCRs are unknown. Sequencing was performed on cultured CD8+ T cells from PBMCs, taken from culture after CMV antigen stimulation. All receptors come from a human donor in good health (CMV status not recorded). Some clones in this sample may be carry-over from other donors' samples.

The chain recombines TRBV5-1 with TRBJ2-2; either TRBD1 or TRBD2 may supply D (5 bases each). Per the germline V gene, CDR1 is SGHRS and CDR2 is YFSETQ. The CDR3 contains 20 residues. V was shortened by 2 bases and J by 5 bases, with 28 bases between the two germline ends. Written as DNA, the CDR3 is TGCGCCAGCAGCTTTCCTCAATTCTACCGGGACCTGCCTGGTACCGGGGAGCTGTTTTTT. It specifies CASSFPQFYRDLPGTGELFF.

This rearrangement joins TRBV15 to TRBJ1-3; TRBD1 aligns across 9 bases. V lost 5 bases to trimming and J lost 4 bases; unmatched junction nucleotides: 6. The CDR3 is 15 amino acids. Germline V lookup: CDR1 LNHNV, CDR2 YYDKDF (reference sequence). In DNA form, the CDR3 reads TGTGCCACCAGCCTACCGGGACAGGGAGGAAACACCATATATTTT. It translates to CATSLPGQGGNTIYF.

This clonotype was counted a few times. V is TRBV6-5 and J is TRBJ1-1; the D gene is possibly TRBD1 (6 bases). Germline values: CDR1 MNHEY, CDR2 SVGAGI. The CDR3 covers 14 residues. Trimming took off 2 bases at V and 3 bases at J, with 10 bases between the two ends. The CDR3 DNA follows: TGTGCCAGCAGTTACAGGGGGTTAGACACTGAAGCTTTCTTT. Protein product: CASSYRGLDTEAFF.

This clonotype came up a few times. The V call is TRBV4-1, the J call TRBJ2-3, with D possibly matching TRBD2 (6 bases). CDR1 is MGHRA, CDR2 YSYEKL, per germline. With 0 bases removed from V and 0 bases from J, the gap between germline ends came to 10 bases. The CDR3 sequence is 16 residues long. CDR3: CASSQEGGDSTDTQYF. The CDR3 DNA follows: TGCGCCAGCAGCCAAGAGGGCGGGGATAGCACAGATACGCAGTATTTT.

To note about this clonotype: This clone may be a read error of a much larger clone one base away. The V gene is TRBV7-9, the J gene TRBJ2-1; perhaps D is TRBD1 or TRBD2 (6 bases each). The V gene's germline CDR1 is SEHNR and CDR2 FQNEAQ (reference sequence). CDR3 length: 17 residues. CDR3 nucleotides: TGTGCCAACAGCCCCCGTCACGGGGGCCTCTCCTACAATGAGCAGTTCTTC. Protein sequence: CANSPRHGGLSYNEQFF. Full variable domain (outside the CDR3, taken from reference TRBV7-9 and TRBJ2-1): DTGVSQNPRHKITKRGQNVTFRCDPISEHNRLYWYRQTLGQGPEFLTYFQNEAQLEKSRLLSDRFSAERPKGSFSTLEIQRTEQGDSAMYLCANSPRHGGLSYNEQFFGPGTRLTVL.

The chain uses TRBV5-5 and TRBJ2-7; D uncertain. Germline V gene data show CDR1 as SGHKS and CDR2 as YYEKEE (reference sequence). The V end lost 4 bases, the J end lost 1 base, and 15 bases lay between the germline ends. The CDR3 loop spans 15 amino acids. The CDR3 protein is CASSLTPTPSYEQYV. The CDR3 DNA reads TGTGCCAGCAGCCTAACCCCCACCCCATCCTACGAGCAGTACGTC.

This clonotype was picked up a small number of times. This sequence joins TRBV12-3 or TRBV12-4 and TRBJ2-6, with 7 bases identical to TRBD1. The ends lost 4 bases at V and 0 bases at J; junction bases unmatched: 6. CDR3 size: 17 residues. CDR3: CASSSGQSVSGANVLTF. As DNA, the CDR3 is TGTGCCAGCAGTTCGGGACAGTCGGTCTCTGGGGCCAACGTCCTGACTTTC.

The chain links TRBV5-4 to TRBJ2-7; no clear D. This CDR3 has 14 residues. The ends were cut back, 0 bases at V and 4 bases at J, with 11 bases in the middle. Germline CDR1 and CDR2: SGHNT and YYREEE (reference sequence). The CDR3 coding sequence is TGTGCCAGCAGCTTGGAGTCAGGAGTGTACGAGCAGTACTTC. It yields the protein CASSLESGVYEQYF.

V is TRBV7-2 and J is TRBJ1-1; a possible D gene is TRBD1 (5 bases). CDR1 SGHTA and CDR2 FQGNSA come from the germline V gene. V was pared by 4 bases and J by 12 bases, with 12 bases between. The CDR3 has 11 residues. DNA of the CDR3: TGTGCCAGCAGCTCCACAGGTTTACCTTTCTTT. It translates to CASSSTGLPFF.

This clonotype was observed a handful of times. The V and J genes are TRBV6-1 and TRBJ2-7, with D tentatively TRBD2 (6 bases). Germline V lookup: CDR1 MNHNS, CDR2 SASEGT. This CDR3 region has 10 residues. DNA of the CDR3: TGTGCCAGCAGTGAAGCGGGGAGGTCCGTC. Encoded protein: CASSEAGRSV.

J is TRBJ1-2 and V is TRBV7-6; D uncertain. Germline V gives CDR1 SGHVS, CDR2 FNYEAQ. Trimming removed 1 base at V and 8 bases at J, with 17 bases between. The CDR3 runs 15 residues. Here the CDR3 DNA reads TGTGCCAGCAGCTTAGGGGTCCGGGCCCATAGGGGCTACACCTTC. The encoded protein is CASSLGVRAHRGYTF.

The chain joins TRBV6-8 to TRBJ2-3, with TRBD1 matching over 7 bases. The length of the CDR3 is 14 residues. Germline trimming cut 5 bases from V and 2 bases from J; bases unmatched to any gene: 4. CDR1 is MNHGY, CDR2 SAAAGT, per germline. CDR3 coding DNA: TGTGCCAGCAGTAACGACAGGGCCACAGATACGCAGTATTTT. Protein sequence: CASSNDRATDTQYF.

In DNA form, the CDR3 reads TGTGCCAGCAACCTTCCGGGGGCAAATTCACCCCTCCACTTT. Translated: CASNLPGANSPLHF. The chain has TRBV28 and TRBJ1-6, with D maybe TRBD1 (6 bases). The CDR3 covers 14 residues. V was trimmed by 7 bases and J by 7 bases, leaving 14 bases between them. Per germline, CDR1 MDHEN and CDR2 SYDVKM. Filled out from reference TRBV28 and TRBJ1-6, the complete variable domain reads DVKVTQSSRYLVKRTGEKVFLECVQDMDHENMFWYRQDPGLGLRLIYFSYDVKMKEKGDIPEGYSVSREKKERFSLILESASTNQTSMYLCASNLPGANSPLHFGNGTRLTVT.

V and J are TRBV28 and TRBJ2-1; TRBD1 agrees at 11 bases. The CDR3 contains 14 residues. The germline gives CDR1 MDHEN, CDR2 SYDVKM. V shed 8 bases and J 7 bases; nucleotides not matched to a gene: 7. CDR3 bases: TGTGCCAGCGAGGAGGACAGGGGGCGTAATGAGCAGTTCTTC. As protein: CASEEDRGRNEQFF.

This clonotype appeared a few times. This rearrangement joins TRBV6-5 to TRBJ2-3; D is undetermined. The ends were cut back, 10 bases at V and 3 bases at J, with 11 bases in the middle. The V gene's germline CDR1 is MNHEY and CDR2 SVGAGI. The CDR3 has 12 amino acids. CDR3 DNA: TGTGCCACCAAGCCCGTGACAGATACGCAGTATTTT. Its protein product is CATKPVTDTQYF.

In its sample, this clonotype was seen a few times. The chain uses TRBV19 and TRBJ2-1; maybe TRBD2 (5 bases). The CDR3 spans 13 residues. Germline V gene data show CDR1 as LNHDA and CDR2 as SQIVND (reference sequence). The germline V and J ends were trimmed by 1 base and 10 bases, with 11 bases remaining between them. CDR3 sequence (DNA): TGTGCCAGTAGTATAGCGGACTCGGCGGAGCAGTTCTTC. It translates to CASSIADSAEQFF.

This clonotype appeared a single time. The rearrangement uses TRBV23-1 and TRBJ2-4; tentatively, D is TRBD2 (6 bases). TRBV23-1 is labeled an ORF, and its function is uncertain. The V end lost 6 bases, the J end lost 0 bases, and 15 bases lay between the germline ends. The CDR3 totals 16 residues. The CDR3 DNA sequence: TGCGCCAGCAGCCCTCTGCGGGGAGTAGCCAAAAACATTCAGTACTTC. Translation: CASSPLRGVAKNIQYF.

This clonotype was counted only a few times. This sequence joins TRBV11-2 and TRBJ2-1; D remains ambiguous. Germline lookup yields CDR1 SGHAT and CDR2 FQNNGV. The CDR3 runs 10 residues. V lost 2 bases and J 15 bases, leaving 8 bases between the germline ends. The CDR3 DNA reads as TGTGCCAGCAGCTTAACGGACCCGTTCTTC. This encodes CASSLTDPFF.

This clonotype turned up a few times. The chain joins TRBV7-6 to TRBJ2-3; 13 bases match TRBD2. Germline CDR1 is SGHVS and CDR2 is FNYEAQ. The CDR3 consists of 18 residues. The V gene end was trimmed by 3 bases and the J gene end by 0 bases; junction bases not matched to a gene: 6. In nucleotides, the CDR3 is TGTGCCAGCAGCTTGGGGACTAGCGGGGTTTCGAGCACAGATACGCAGTATTTT. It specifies CASSLGTSGVSSTDTQYF.

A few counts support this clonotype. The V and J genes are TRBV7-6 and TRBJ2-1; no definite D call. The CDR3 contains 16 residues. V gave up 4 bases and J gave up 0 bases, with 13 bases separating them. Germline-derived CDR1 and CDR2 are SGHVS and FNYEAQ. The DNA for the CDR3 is TGTGCCAGCAGCTCCCGACCGGATAGCTCCTACAATGAGCAGTTCTTC. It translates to CASSSRPDSSYNEQFF.

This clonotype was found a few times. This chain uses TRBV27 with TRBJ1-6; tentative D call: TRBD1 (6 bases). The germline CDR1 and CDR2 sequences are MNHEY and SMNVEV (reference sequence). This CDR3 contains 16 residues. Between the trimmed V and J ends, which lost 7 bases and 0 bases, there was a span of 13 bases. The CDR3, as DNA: TGTGCCAGCAAGGTTGACAGGAGCTCCTATAATTCACCCCTCCACTTT. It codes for CASKVDRSSYNSPLHF.

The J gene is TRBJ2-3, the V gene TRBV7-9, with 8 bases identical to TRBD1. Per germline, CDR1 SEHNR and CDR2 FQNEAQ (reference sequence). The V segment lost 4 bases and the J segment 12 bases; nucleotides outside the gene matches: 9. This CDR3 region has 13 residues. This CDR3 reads CASSSPADRAQYF. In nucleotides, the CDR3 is TGTGCCAGCAGCTCACCGGCGGACAGGGCCCAGTATTTT.

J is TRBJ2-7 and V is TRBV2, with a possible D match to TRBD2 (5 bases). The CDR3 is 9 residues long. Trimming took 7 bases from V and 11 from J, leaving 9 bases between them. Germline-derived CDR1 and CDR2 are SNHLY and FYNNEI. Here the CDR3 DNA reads TGTGCCAGCAACCTCGGGGAGTACGTC. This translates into CASNLGEYV.

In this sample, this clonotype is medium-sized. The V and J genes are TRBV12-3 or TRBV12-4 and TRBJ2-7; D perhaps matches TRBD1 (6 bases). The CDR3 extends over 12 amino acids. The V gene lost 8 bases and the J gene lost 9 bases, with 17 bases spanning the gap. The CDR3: CASGTGSVGQYV. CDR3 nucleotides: TGTGCCAGCGGCACAGGGTCGGTCGGGCAGTACGTC.

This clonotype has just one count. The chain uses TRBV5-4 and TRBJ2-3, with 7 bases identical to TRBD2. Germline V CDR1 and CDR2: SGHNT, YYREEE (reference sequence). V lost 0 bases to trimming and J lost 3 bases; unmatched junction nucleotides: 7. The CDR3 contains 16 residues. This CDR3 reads CASSLGRLAATDTQYF. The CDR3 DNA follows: TGTGCCAGCAGCTTGGGGCGACTAGCAGCGACAGATACGCAGTATTTT. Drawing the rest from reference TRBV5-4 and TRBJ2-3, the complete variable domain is ETGVTQSPTHLIKTRGQQVTLRCSSQSGHNTVSWYQQALGQGPQFIFQYYREEENGRGNFPPRFSGLQFPNYSSELNVNALELDDSALYLCASSLGRLAATDTQYFGPGTRLTVL.

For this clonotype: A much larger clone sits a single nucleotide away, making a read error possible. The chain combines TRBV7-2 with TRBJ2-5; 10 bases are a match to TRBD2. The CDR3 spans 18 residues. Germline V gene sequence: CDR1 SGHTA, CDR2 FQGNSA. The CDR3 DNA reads TGTGCCGGCAGCCCAGAGGGAGCGGGGGGGCCCCTCCAAGAGACCCAGTACTTC. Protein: CAGSPEGAGGPLQETQYF.

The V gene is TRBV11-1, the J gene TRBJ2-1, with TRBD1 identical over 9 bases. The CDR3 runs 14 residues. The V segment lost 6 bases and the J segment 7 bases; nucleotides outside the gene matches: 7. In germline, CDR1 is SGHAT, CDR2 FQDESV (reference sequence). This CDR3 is CASRTGTGLNEQFF. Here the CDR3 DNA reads TGTGCCAGCAGGACCGGGACAGGGTTAAATGAGCAGTTCTTC.